The 19 T cell receptor beta chains below were found in one sample sequenced in a study of shared clonotypes between healthy human individuals. Libraries were prepared by immunoSEQ multiplex PCR; TCRdb keeps only in-frame clonotypes and omits some of them. The repertoire holds about 79,000 clones, with around 57% as singletons. Material for sequencing was memory CD8+ T cells sorted from blood. The subset: CD45RO+ cells pooled with CCR7-negative TemRA cells. Source of these receptors: a man aged 30 to 39 in good health.

This clone was recorded once. The chain employs TRBV5-6 and TRBJ2-7; 8 bases match TRBD1. Germline lookup yields CDR1 SGHDT and CDR2 YYEEEE. This CDR3 spans 14 amino acids. V trimming: 4 bases; J trimming: 6 bases; junction bases outside the gene matches: 9. The CDR3 region is CASSDGTGPIEQYF. The CDR3 DNA sequence: TGTGCCAGCAGCGACGGGACAGGTCCCATCGAGCAGTACTTC. Full variable domain (outside the CDR3, taken from reference TRBV5-6 and TRBJ2-7): DAGVTQSPTHLIKTRGQQVTLRCSPKSGHDTVSWYQQALGQGPQFIFQYYEEEERQRGNFPDRFSGHQFPNYSSELNVNALLLGDSALYLCASSDGTGPIEQYFGPGTRLTVT.

The rearrangement links TRBV7-2 to TRBJ2-7, with D perhaps given as TRBD1 or TRBD2 (5 bases each). The V gene's germline CDR1 is SGHTA and CDR2 FQGNSA. V lost 0 bases, J lost 4 bases, and 13 bases lay in between. The CDR3 sequence is 15 residues long. Written as DNA, the CDR3 is TGTGCCAGCAGCTTAGCGGGGGACGGACCGTACGAGCAGTACTTC. Its translation: CASSLAGDGPYEQYF.

The sample holds a few counts of this clone. J is TRBJ2-1 and V is TRBV27, with 10 bases that match TRBD1. CDR1 is MNHEY, CDR2 SMNVEV, per germline (reference sequence). The V gene end was trimmed by 3 bases and the J gene end by 7 bases; junction bases not matched to a gene: 6. This CDR3 has 15 residues. The CDR3 sequence is CASSFWTGGGNEQFF. CDR3 nucleotides: TGTGCCAGCAGTTTTTGGACAGGGGGAGGGAATGAGCAGTTCTTC.

This clone appeared once. This chain links TRBV7-2 with TRBJ2-1, with no clear D. V was shortened by 5 bases and J by 4 bases, with 9 bases between the two germline ends. CDR3 length: 13 amino acids. CDR1 is SGHTA, CDR2 FQGNSA, per germline. CDR3 DNA: TGTGCCAGCAGCCCGGACCCATACAATGAGCAGTTCTTC. Translated, it gives CASSPDPYNEQFF.

The J gene is TRBJ2-7, the V gene TRBV5-4; tentatively, D is TRBD1 or TRBD2 (5 bases each). The V end was cut by 6 bases, the J end by 0 bases, with 10 bases between. The CDR3 has 13 residues. CDR1 and CDR2 (germline): SGHNT, YYREEE (reference sequence). This CDR3 is CASTPGASYEQYF. CDR3 sequence (DNA): TGTGCCAGCACCCCCGGGGCCTCCTACGAGCAGTACTTC.

This chain joins TRBV27 and TRBJ2-1, with D possibly called TRBD1 or TRBD2 (5 bases each). The V end was cut by 6 bases, the J end by 4 bases, with 16 bases between. CDR3 length: 15 residues. In germline, CDR1 is MNHEY, CDR2 SMNVEV (reference sequence). CDR3 DNA: TGTGCCAGCAGCCGGGACGCCCCTACTTACAATGAGCAGTTCTTC. Residues: CASSRDAPTYNEQFF.

This clone was counted a single time. V is TRBV11-2 and J is TRBJ2-1; D may be TRBD1 or TRBD2 (5 bases each). CDR3 size: 14 residues. CDR1 SGHAT and CDR2 FQNNGV come from the germline V gene. Trimming left V 5 bases short and J 2 bases short, with 10 bases between. This CDR3 is CASSREGTYNEQFF. CDR3 DNA sequence: TGTGCCAGCAGCCGCGAGGGGACCTACAATGAGCAGTTCTTC.

The chain combines TRBV5-6 with TRBJ1-4; the D is unclear. Per germline, CDR1 SGHDT and CDR2 YYEEEE. The germline V and J ends were trimmed by 0 bases and 4 bases, with 7 bases remaining between them. The CDR3 consists of 14 residues. The CDR3 is CASSLGLFNEKLFF. For the CDR3, the DNA is TGTGCCAGCAGCTTGGGACTCTTTAATGAAAAACTGTTTTTT. Full variable domain (missing parts from reference TRBV5-6 and TRBJ1-4): DAGVTQSPTHLIKTRGQQVTLRCSPKSGHDTVSWYQQALGQGPQFIFQYYEEEERQRGNFPDRFSGHQFPNYSSELNVNALLLGDSALYLCASSLGLFNEKLFFGSGTQLSVL.

The chain couples TRBV7-6 to TRBJ2-1; 8 nucleotides agree with TRBD2. The V gene end was trimmed by 4 bases and the J gene end by 9 bases; junction bases not matched to a gene: 14. Per the germline V gene, CDR1 is SGHVS and CDR2 is FNYEAQ. The CDR3 is 16 amino acids. CDR3 coding DNA: TGTGCCAGCAGCTCCGCCGAGCCGGGACTAGGTATTGAGCAGTTCTTC. Translation gives CASSSAEPGLGIEQFF.

The chain is built from TRBV7-8 and TRBJ2-7, with D perhaps given as TRBD1 or TRBD2 (7 bases each). V lost 1 base and J lost 2, with 12 bases in between. The CDR3 runs to 15 residues. Germline values: CDR1 SGHVS, CDR2 FQNEAQ. CDR3 in amino acids: CASSLEPGGAYEQYF. In nucleotides, the CDR3 is TGTGCCAGCAGCTTAGAGCCAGGGGGGGCCTACGAGCAGTACTTC.

This chain links TRBV4-2 with TRBJ2-1, with D maybe TRBD2 (6 bases). V lost 0 bases and J lost 6, with 12 bases in between. The CDR3 totals 15 residues. Looked up from germline, CDR1 is LGHNA and CDR2 is YNFKEQ. The CDR3 region has the DNA TGTGCCAGCAGCCAAGATGCGACTAGGGGCAATGAGCAGTTCTTC. Protein: CASSQDATRGNEQFF.

The rearrangement uses TRBV29-1 and TRBJ2-1, with D tentatively TRBD1 (5 bases). Trimming took off 5 bases at V and 7 bases at J, with 15 bases between the two ends. Germline V gives CDR1 SQVTM, CDR2 ANQGSEA. There are 13 residues in the CDR3. CDR3 protein: CSVWGSAGNEQFF. The CDR3 DNA reads as TGCAGCGTTTGGGGCTCCGCCGGGAATGAGCAGTTCTTC.

This clone was picked up one time. The V and J genes are TRBV2 and TRBJ2-3; 7 bases are shared with TRBD2. The CDR3 loop spans 12 amino acids. Unmatched junction bases numbered 1, after V lost 6 bases and J lost 4 bases. Germline V gene lookup returns CDR1 SNHLY and CDR2 FYNNEI. The CDR3 DNA is TGTGCCAGCAGGCGGGAGTCAGATACGCAGTATTTT. It translates to CASRRESDTQYF.

There are a few counts of this clone. J is TRBJ2-5 and V is TRBV6-5; 7 bases match TRBD1. The V gene end was trimmed by 5 bases and the J gene end by 3 bases; junction bases not matched to a gene: 3. CDR3 length: 13 amino acids. The germline CDR1 and CDR2 sequences are MNHEY and SVGAGI. The CDR3 DNA sequence: TGTGCCAGCAGTCTAACAGGGGAAGAGACCCAGTACTTC. This encodes CASSLTGEETQYF.

This chain connects TRBV9 to TRBJ2-7; no clear D gene. The CDR3 runs to 14 residues. Germline loops: CDR1 SGDLS, CDR2 YYNGEE. Between the trimmed V and J ends, which lost 4 bases and 2 bases, there was a span of 13 bases. CDR3 loop: CASSSYISPYEQYF. Written as DNA, the CDR3 is TGTGCCAGCAGCTCCTACATATCCCCCTACGAGCAGTACTTC.

J is TRBJ2-5 and V is TRBV9; tentative D call: TRBD2 (6 bases). Trimming took off 2 bases at V and 1 base at J, with 18 bases between the two ends. CDR3 length equals 17 residues. In germline, CDR1 is SGDLS, CDR2 YYNGEE. The CDR3 here is CASSVSGLTQVQETQYF. CDR3 bases: TGTGCCAGCAGCGTTTCAGGACTAACCCAGGTCCAAGAGACCCAGTACTTC.

This clone was counted many times. This sequence joins TRBV28 and TRBJ2-1, with TRBD2 matching 8 bases. Germline CDR1 MDHEN, CDR2 SYDVKM. V dropped 2 bases and J dropped 5; count of bases not matched to a gene: 2. The CDR3 has 14 residues. The DNA for the CDR3 is TGTGCCAGCAGTTTAACTAGCGGCAACAATGAGCAGTTCTTC. Translated: CASSLTSGNNEQFF.

The chain employs TRBV28 and TRBJ2-5; D unresolved. Germline lookup yields CDR1 MDHEN and CDR2 SYDVKM. The CDR3 covers 12 residues. V shed 7 bases and J shed 5 bases, with 11 bases lying between them. CDR3 loop: CASTPSPETQYF. CDR3 coding DNA: TGTGCCAGCACCCCGAGCCCCGAGACCCAGTACTTC.

The V gene is TRBV4-2, the J gene TRBJ2-7; TRBD2 is a possible D gene (7 bases). Germline V gives CDR1 LGHNA, CDR2 YNFKEQ. Trimming shortened V by 4 bases and J by 2 bases, and 12 bases separated the two germline ends. The CDR3 consists of 14 residues. The CDR3 DNA reads TGTGCCAGCAGCCGGGAGGGGGGAACCTACGAGCAGTACTTC. The encoded protein is CASSREGGTYEQYF.